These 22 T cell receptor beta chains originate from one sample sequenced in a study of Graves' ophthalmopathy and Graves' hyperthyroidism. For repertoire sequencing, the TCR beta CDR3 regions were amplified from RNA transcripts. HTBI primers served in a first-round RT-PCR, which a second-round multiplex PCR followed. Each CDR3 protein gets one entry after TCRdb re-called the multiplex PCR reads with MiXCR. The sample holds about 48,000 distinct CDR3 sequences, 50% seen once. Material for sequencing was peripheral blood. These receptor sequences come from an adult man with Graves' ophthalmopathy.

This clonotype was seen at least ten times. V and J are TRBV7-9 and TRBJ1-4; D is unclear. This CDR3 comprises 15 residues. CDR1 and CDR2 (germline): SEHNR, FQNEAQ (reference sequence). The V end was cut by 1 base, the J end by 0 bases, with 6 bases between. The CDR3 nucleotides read TGTGCCAGCAGCTTAGGGCAGGCAACTAATGAAAAACTGTTTTTT. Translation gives CASSLGQATNEKLFF.

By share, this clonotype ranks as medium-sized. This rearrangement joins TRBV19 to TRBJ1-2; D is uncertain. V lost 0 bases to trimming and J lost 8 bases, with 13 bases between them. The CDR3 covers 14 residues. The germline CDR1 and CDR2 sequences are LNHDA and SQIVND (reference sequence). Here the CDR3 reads CASSIEATTGGYTF. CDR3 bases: TGTGCCAGTAGTATAGAGGCGACAACGGGAGGCTACACCTTC.

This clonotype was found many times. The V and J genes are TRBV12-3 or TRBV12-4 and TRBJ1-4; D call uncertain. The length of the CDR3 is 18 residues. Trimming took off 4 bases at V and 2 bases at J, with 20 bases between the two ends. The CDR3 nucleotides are TGTGCCAGCAGTTCACTGGGGTGGAAGGCGACGACTAATGAAAAACTGTTTTTT. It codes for CASSSLGWKATTNEKLFF.

As DNA, the CDR3 is TGTGCCAGCAGCTTGGGGGTAAATCAGCCCCAGCATTTT. Its translation: CASSLGVNQPQHF. V is TRBV7-6 and J is TRBJ1-5; perhaps TRBD1 as D (5 bases). The CDR3 runs to 13 residues. The germline CDR1 and CDR2 sequences are SGHVS and FNYEAQ. V was trimmed by 3 bases and J by 4 bases, leaving 7 bases between them.

CDR3 DNA sequence: TGCAGCGTTGACGGAGGTAGCGGGAGGGCCTACAATGAGCAGTTCTTC. This encodes CSVDGGSGRAYNEQFF. The chain employs TRBV29-1 and TRBJ2-1; 11 bases are shared with TRBD2. With 3 bases clipped from V and 2 bases from J, the junction kept 6 bases outside the gene matches. This CDR3 has 16 amino acids. In germline, CDR1 is SQVTM, CDR2 ANQGSEA.

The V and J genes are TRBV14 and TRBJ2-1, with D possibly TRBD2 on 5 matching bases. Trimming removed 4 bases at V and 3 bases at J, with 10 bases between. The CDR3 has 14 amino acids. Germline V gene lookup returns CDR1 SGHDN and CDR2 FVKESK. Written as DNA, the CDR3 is TGTGCCAGCAGCCCCGGGGTAGGCTACAATGAGCAGTTCTTC. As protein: CASSPGVGYNEQFF.

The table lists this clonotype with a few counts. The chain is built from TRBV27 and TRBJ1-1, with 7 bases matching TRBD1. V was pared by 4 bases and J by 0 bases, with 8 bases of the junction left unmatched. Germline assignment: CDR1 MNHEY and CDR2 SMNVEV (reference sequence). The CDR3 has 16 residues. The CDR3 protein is CASSSTGSGMNTEAFF. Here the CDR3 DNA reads TGTGCCAGCAGTTCGACAGGGTCAGGGATGAACACTGAAGCTTTCTTT.

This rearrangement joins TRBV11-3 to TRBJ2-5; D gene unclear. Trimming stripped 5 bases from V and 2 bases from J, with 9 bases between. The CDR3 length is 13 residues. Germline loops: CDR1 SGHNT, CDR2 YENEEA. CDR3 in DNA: TGTGCCAGCAGCCTGCGGCCACAAGAGACCCAGTACTTC. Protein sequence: CASSLRPQETQYF.

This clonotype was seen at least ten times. CDR3 DNA sequence: TGTGCCAGCAGTTATCCCGGGACAGGTGTTTCCTACGAGCAGTACTTC. It codes for CASSYPGTGVSYEQYF. The V gene is TRBV6-6, the J gene TRBJ2-7; TRBD1 matches 8 bases. Trimming at V came to 3 bases and at J to 1 base, leaving 8 bases not matched to a gene. This CDR3 has 16 amino acids. In germline, CDR1 is MNHNY, CDR2 SVGAGI (reference sequence).

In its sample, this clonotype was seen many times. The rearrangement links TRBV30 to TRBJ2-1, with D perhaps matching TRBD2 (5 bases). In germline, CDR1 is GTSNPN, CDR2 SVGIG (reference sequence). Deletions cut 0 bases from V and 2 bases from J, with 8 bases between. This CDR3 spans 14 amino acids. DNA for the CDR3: TGTGCCTGGAGTGTACCTAGCCCCTACAATGAGCAGTTCTTC. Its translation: CAWSVPSPYNEQFF.

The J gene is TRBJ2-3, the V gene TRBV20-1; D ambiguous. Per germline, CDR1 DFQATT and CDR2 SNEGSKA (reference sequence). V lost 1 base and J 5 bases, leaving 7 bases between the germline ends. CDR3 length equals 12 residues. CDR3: CSARGRRDTQYF. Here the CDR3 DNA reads TGCAGTGCTAGAGGCAGGCGAGATACGCAGTATTTT.

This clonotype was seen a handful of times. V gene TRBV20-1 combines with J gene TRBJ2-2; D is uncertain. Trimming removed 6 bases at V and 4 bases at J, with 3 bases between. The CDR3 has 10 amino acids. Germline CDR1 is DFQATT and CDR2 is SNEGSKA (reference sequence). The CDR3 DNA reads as TGCAGTGCCACCACCGGGGAGCTGTTTTTT. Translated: CSATTGELFF.

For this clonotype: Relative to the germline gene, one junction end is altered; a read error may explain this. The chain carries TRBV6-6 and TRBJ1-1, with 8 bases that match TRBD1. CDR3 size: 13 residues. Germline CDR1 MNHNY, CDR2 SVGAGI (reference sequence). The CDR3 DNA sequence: TGTGCCAGCAGTGCCGGACAGGGCCTCGAAGCTTGCTTT. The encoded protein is CASSAGQGLEACF.

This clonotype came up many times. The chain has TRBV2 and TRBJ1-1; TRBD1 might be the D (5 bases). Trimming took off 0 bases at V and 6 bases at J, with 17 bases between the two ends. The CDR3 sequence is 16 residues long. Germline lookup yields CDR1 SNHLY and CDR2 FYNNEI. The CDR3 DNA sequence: TGTGCCAGCAGTGAAGCGCGTGGCGGATGGGACTCTGAAGCTTTCTTT. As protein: CASSEARGGWDSEAFF.

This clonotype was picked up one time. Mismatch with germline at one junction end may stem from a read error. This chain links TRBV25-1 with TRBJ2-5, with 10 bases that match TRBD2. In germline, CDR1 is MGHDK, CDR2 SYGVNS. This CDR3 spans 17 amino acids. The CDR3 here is CASSQEPLAGLQETQHF. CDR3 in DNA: TGTGCCAGCAGCCAAGAACCACTAGCGGGGTTACAAGAGACCCAGCACTTC.

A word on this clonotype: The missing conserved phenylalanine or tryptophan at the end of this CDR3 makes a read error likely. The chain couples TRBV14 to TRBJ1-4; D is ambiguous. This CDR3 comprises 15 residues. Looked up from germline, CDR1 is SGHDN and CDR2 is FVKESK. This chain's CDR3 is CASSQARSFNGKLFL. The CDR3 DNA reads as TGTGCCAGCAGCCAAGCACGTTCTTTTAATGGAAAACTGTTTTTG.

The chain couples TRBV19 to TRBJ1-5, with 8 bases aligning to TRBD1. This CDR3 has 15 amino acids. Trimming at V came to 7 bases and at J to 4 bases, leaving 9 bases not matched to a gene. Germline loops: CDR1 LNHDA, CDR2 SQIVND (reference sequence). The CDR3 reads CASTNYRGENQPQHF. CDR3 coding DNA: TGTGCCAGTACAAACTACAGGGGGGAAAATCAGCCCCAGCATTTT.

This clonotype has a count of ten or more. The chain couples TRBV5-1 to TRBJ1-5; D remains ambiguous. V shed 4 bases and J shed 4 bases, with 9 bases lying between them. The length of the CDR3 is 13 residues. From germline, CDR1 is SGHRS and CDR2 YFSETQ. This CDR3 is CASSPAGNQPQHF. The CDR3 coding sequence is TGCGCCAGCAGCCCCGCGGGGAATCAGCCCCAGCATTTT.

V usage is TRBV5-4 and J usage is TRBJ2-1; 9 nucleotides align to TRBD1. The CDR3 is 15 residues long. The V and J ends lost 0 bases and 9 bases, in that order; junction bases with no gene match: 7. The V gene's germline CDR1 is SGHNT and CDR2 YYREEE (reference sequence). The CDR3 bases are TGTGCCAGCAGCTTGGCGGACAGGGGAGCAAGTGAGCAGTTCTTC. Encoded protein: CASSLADRGASEQFF.

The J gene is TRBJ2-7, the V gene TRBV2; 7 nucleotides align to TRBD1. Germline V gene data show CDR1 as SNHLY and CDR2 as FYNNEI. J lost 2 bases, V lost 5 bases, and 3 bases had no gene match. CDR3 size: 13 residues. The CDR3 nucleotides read TGTGCCAGCAGTTGGGGACAGACCTACGAGCAGTACTTC. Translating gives CASSWGQTYEQYF.

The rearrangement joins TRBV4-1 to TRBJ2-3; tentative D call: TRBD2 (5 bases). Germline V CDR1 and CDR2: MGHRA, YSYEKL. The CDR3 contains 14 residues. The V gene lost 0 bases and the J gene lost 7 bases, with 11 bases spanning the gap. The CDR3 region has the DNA TGCGCCAGCAGCCAAGATAGGAGGTGCTATACGCAGTATTTT. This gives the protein CASSQDRRCYTQYF.

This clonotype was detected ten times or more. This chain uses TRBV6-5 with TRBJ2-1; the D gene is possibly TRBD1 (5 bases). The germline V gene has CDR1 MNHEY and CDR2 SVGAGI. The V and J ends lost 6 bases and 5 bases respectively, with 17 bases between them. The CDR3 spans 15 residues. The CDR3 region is CASRQAPQRNNEQFF. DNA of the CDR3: TGTGCCAGCAGACAGGCACCCCAAAGGAACAATGAGCAGTTCTTC.